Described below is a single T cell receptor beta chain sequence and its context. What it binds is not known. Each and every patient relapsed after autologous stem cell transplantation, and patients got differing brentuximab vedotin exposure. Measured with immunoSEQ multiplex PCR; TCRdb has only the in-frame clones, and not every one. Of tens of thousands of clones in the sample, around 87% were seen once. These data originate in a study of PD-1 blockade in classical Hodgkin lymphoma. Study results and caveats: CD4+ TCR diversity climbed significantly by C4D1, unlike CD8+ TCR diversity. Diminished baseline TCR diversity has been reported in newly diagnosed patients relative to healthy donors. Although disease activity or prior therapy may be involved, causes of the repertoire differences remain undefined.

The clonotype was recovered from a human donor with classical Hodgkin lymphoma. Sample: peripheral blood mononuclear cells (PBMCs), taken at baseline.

CDR3 in amino acids: CASSSAGHNAETQYF. As DNA, the CDR3 is TGTGCCAGCAGCTCAGCGGGGCACAACGCAGAGACCCAGTACTTC. The rearrangement links TRBV7-9 to TRBJ2-5; 7 bases fit TRBD2. The germline V gene encodes CDR1 SEHNR and CDR2 FQNEAQ (reference sequence). This CDR3 has 15 amino acids. After removal of 4 bases from V and 4 bases from J, the junction contained 9 bases not matched to a gene.